The rows below give T cell receptor beta chains drawn from one sample of a study of blood T cell repertoires in COVID-19. Method: immunoSEQ multiplex PCR; TCRdb's copy keeps in-frame clones and lacks some. Of 57,000 or so clones detected, about 80% appear once; the ten largest clones hold around 20%. Sequenced material: peripheral blood. These receptors all stem from a man aged 50 to 59 with active or convalescent COVID-19. Each CDR3 is given with its conserved first and last residue. Each record gives: D gene, clone size, V gene, J gene, CDR3 DNA, CDR3 protein. D genes are given only for firm matches. Clone size, where shown, is once, few, many, or a class for clones that have expanded.

NA	few	TRBV7-3	TRBJ1-6	TGTGCCAGCAGCTTAGGGGCCTGGGATAATTCACCCCTCCACTTT	CASSLGAWDNSPLHF
TRBD2	NA	TRBV5-1	TRBJ2-5	TGCGCCAGCAGCCGAGCGGGAGGGCCGGGAGAGACCCAGTACTTC	CASSRAGGPGETQYF
NA	NA	TRBV27	TRBJ2-7	TGTGCCAGCAGTTCTACATCAGGGGCATTGACCTACGAGCAGTACTTC	CASSSTSGALTYEQYF
NA	NA	TRBV7-2	TRBJ2-6	TGTGCCAGCAGCTTAGGCAGTGGCTCTGGGGCCAACGTCCTGACTTTC	CASSLGSGSGANVLTF
NA	NA	TRBV29-1	TRBJ1-1	TGCAGCGTCGCCAGGGGAACTGAAGCTTTCTTT	CSVARGTEAFF
TRBD1	NA	TRBV18	TRBJ1-3	TGTGCCAGCTCGCGCGGCGAGGGGGCTTCTGGAAACACCATATATTTT	CASSRGEGASGNTIYF
NA	NA	TRBV27	TRBJ1-5	TGTGCCAGCAGTTTATCGGGCACCCATAGCAATCAGCCCCAGCATTTT	CASSLSGTHSNQPQHF
TRBD1	NA	TRBV6-4	TRBJ2-1	TGTGCCACCAAGCTCCAGGGGGCTAGCAATGAGCAGTTCTTC	CATKLQGASNEQFF
TRBD2	NA	TRBV10-3	TRBJ2-1	TGTGCCATCAGTGACCCTGGGACTAGCGGGAGCGATGAGCAGTTCTTC	CAISDPGTSGSDEQFF
TRBD2	NA	TRBV7-2	TRBJ2-7	TGTGCCAGCAGCCGGGCTAGCGGGAGTCACGAGCAGTACTTC	CASSRASGSHEQYF
NA	NA	TRBV5-1	TRBJ1-1	TGCGCCACCGGCTACGGGATGAACACTGAAGCTTTCTTT	CATGYGMNTEAFF
NA	NA	TRBV4-1	TRBJ1-1	TGCGCCAGCAGCCAATTAGTACTTTACACTGAAGCTTTCTTT	CASSQLVLYTEAFF
NA	NA	TRBV10-1	TRBJ1-3	TGCGCCAGCAGTGATGGCCGTTCTTCTGGAAACACCATATATTTT	CASSDGRSSGNTIYF
TRBD2	NA	TRBV14	TRBJ2-3	TGTGCCAGCAGCCTATCCGGGACTAGCGGCACAGATACGCAGTATTTT	CASSLSGTSGTDTQYF
NA	NA	TRBV18	TRBJ1-1	TGTGCCAGCTCGCCTCGGCAGGGTACTGAAGCTTTCTTT	CASSPRQGTEAFF
NA	NA	TRBV7-2	TRBJ2-1	TGTGCCAGCAGCCTTACTGGGAGCTCCTACAATGAGCAGTTCTTC	CASSLTGSSYNEQFF
TRBD2	NA	TRBV7-9	TRBJ2-3	TGTGCCAGCAGCTTACCATTTGGGACTAGTGGCTCAGATACGCAGTATTTT	CASSLPFGTSGSDTQYF
NA	NA	TRBV10-3	TRBJ1-1	TGTGCCATCAGTGATGGGGCTCAGAACACTGAAGCTTTCTTT	CAISDGAQNTEAFF
NA	NA	TRBV7-8	TRBJ1-2	TGTGCCAGCAGCTTAGACAGGCTCTCGTTCGGCTACACCTTC	CASSLDRLSFGYTF
TRBD1	NA	TRBV5-6	TRBJ1-1	TGTGCCAGCAGCTGGGACAGGGAATCTGAAGCTTTCTTT	CASSWDRESEAFF
NA	NA	TRBV7-8	TRBJ1-6	TGTGCCAGCAGCGCGACAGTCCTGGGATCACCCCTCCACTTT	CASSATVLGSPLHF
TRBD2	NA	TRBV2	TRBJ2-5	TGTGCCAGCACCCTGTTTAGCGGGGTCTCGGAGACCCAGTACTTC	CASTLFSGVSETQYF
TRBD1	NA	TRBV24-1	TRBJ2-3	TGTGCCACCAGTGGGGCAGGGGGCCGAAACACAGATACGCAGTATTTT	CATSGAGGRNTDTQYF
NA	NA	TRBV3-1/TRBV3-2	TRBJ2-7	TGTGCCAGCAGCCAAGGTCCGGGGTACGAGCAGTACTTC	CASSQGPGYEQYF
NA	NA	TRBV10-3	TRBJ2-1	TGTGCCATCAGAACTGATCGCACCTCCTACAATGAGCAGTTCTTC	CAIRTDRTSYNEQFF
NA	NA	TRBV11-2	TRBJ1-3	TGTGCCAGCAGCAGAGGCAGCTCTGGAAACACCATATATTTT	CASSRGSSGNTIYF
TRBD1	NA	TRBV5-6	TRBJ1-2	TGTGCCAGCAGCTCCTCACAGGGGGAGTTAGGTGGCTACACCTTC	CASSSSQGELGGYTF
NA	NA	TRBV6-5	TRBJ1-3	TGTGCCAGCAGAAGACAGACAACCTCTGGAAACACCATATATTTT	CASRRQTTSGNTIYF
NA	NA	TRBV14	TRBJ1-6	TGTGCCAGCGGGGCCATCAATTCACCCCTCCACTTT	CASGAINSPLHF
NA	few	TRBV20-1	TRBJ1-4	TGCAGTGCTAGAGGGAGGGAAAAACTGTTTTTT	CSARGREKLFF
NA	NA	TRBV12-3/TRBV12-4	TRBJ2-5	TGTGCCAGCAGTTTTCCGCGGGTGACCCAGTACTTC	CASSFPRVTQYF
NA	NA	TRBV2	TRBJ1-5	TGTGCCAGCAGGCCCGGGACATTAAGCAATCAGCCCCAGCATTTT	CASRPGTLSNQPQHF
TRBD2	NA	TRBV18	TRBJ2-1	TGTGCCAGCTCGCAAGGACTAGCCCCCAATGAGCAGTTCTTC	CASSQGLAPNEQFF
NA	once	TRBV7-2	TRBJ2-1	TGTGCCAGCAGCTTTAAGGGGATGGATGAGCAGTTCTTC	CASSFKGMDEQFF
NA	NA	TRBV12-3/TRBV12-4	TRBJ1-2	TGTGCCAGCAGTTCTGGGACAAACTATGGCTACACCTTC	CASSSGTNYGYTF
TRBD2	NA	TRBV11-1	TRBJ2-7	TGTGCCAGCAGCTTAGAAGGGACTACCATCGGCGAGCAGTACTTC	CASSLEGTTIGEQYF
NA	NA	TRBV11-2	TRBJ2-2	TGTGCCAGCAGGAAGGGGTGGACCGGGGAGCTGTTTTTT	CASRKGWTGELFF
NA	few	TRBV6-1	TRBJ1-2	TGTGCCAGCAGTGAGGACAGTCATGGCTACACCTTC	CASSEDSHGYTF
NA	NA	TRBV2	TRBJ1-1	TGTGCCAGCAGTGAACCTAGATCTTGGGCTGAAGCTTTCTTT	CASSEPRSWAEAFF
NA	NA	TRBV2	TRBJ1-3	TGTGCCAGCTTCGGCGGGATGGGAAACACCATATATTTT	CASFGGMGNTIYF
TRBD2	NA	TRBV3-1/TRBV3-2	TRBJ2-1	TGTGCCAGCAGCCAACGGCGGGGGGGCAGCTCCTACAATGAGCAGTTCTTC	CASSQRRGGSSYNEQFF
NA	NA	TRBV4-1	TRBJ1-4	TGCGCCAGCAGCTCACGAGCTGAAAAACTGTTTTTT	CASSSRAEKLFF
TRBD1	NA	TRBV9	TRBJ1-2	TGTGCCAGCAGCGCGTCGGGACAGATTAACTATGGCTACACCTTC	CASSASGQINYGYTF
TRBD1	once	TRBV12-3/TRBV12-4	TRBJ1-2	TGTGCCAGCAGTCCAACAGGGGGGTATGGCTACACCTTC	CASSPTGGYGYTF